The clone carrying this TCR beta chain was seen many times. Its antigen is not known. These data originate in a study of molecular identifiers for immune sequencing clone quantification. In the study overall: In replicates, RNA from about 20,000 or 100,000 naive CD8 cells was split five ways, four sequenced. Overall study findings and caveats: In naive cells, under 1% of molecules belonged to clones above 20 RNA copies, against over 98% in effector cells.

Using 10%, 30% or 50% RNA, naive CD8 libraries were derived from around 20,000 to 990,000 sorted cells. TCRdb passed the PCR reads through MiXCR, listing each CDR3 protein once. This table has some 320,000 distinct CDR3 sequences, 24% appearing once. Sequencing input: naive CD8+ T cells from blood, with Jurkat cell RNA spiked in. Subset meaning: FACS-sorted CD8+CD4-CCR7+CD45RA+ naive T cells. This clonotype was obtained from a human donor in good health. Some libraries in this study had Jurkat cell RNA spiked in.

Here the CDR3 DNA reads TGTGCCACAAGGGAGACCCCAGGGACCGGGGAGCTGTTTTTT. Translated, it gives CATRETPGTGELFF. This rearrangement joins TRBV19 to TRBJ2-2; D tentatively fits TRBD1 or TRBD2 (5 bases each). Germline V gene lookup returns CDR1 LNHDA and CDR2 SQIVND (reference sequence). The CDR3 has 14 residues. V was clipped by 10 bases and J by 5 bases, with 17 bases between them. Based on the CDR3 plus reference TRBV19 and TRBJ2-2, the full variable domain is DGGITQSPKYLFRKEGQNVTLSCEQNLNHDAMYWYRQDPGQGLRLIYYSQIVNDFQKGDIAEGYSVSREKKESFPLTVTSAQKNPTAFYLCATRETPGTGELFFGEGSRLTVL.